The rows below give T cell receptor beta chains drawn from one sample of a study of technical replicates of blood from a few donors. Measured with immunoSEQ multiplex PCR; TCRdb has only the in-frame clones, and not every one. The sample lists 50,000 to 80,000 clones, over 75% occurring once. Sequencing was carried out using PBMCs. These receptors came from a human donor in good health. Some clones in this sample may be carry-over from other donors' samples. Both conserved end residues are trimmed from each CDR3.

v_gene,j_gene,CDR3aa
TRBV27,TRBJ1-2,ASKDRAKAIGYT
TRBV5-6,TRBJ1-2,ASRRQGAGGGYT
TRBV4-3,TRBJ1-2,ASSQGAKPYGYT
TRBV6-4,TRBJ2-7,ASMGFFGSSYEQY
TRBV7-9,TRBJ1-6,ASSPGQGYMVRNSPLH
TRBV7-9,TRBJ2-5,ASSFPDKQETQY
TRBV10-3,TRBJ2-5,AISGDSQETQY
TRBV5-4,TRBJ2-7,ASSFISGGAKEQY
TRBV7-8,TRBJ2-4,ASSLSVRGPADLAKNIQY
TRBV19,TRBJ1-5,ASSPQGRTRQPQH
TRBV13,TRBJ2-1,ASSFASGRSYNEQF
TRBV7-6,TRBJ1-3,ASTLGTASGNTIY
TRBV7-9,TRBJ2-7,ASSPGQVAYEQY
TRBV13,TRBJ2-5,ASSSSTPTRNQY
TRBV7-9,TRBJ2-3,ASSPQKGAPDTQY
TRBV5-6,TRBJ1-4,ASSREGARLF
TRBV6-5,TRBJ1-6,ASSYNRGNSPLH
TRBV6-1,TRBJ2-6,ASSEMSTGANVLT
TRBV11-2,TRBJ2-7,ASSLDRGVTYEQY
TRBV4-3,TRBJ2-2,ASSQDQSGGARELF
TRBV5-1,TRBJ1-2,ASSFDINYGYT
TRBV7-9,TRBJ2-2,ASSRTAANTGELF
TRBV7-8,TRBJ1-3,ASSLWGQQSGNTIY
TRBV2,TRBJ1-6,ASSDFPYLQGLNSPLH
TRBV5-5,TRBJ2-7,ASSLVLAGTREQY
TRBV4-1,TRBJ1-3,ASSEPPGVRSGNTIY
TRBV25-1,TRBJ1-2,ASSEVVTPERGYT
TRBV9,TRBJ2-2,ASSPSGSGTGELF
TRBV4-1,TRBJ1-1,ASSQDRNRGGTEAF
TRBV11-2,TRBJ2-7,ASSGRGGEQY
TRBV14,TRBJ2-7,ASSQVLGRSQY
TRBV7-2,TRBJ1-5,ASSPERSQPQH
TRBV11-2,TRBJ2-2,ASSFGQVMNTGELF
TRBV18,TRBJ2-2,ASSPAEAGWTGELF
TRBV6-5,TRBJ1-2,ASSYEERYGYT
TRBV7-3,TRBJ2-5,ASSLSGQETQY
TRBV5-1,TRBJ2-5,ASSSGAPQETQY
TRBV6-6,TRBJ1-1,ASSYAWGQNTEAF
TRBV5-8,TRBJ1-2,ASSPGQGANYGYT
TRBV7-2,TRBJ2-5,ASSLVETQY
TRBV27,TRBJ2-7,ASSLGTGTGTYEQY
TRBV7-6,TRBJ2-1,ASSPGSGEQF
TRBV5-6,TRBJ2-7,ASTGTARSGEQY
TRBV9,TRBJ2-5,ASSVGGLAETQY
TRBV6-5,TRBJ1-5,ASSSPGNGNQPQH